Listed below are T cell receptor beta chains from one sample, sequenced in a study of blood T cell repertoires in COVID-19. Sequencing used immunoSEQ multiplex PCR; TCRdb keeps in-frame clones, though not all of them. The table includes roughly 86,000 clones, approximately 82% detected once. Sequencing was done on a sample of peripheral blood. These receptors were collected from a woman aged 70-85 years with acute or convalescent COVID-19. Both conserved end residues are part of each CDR3.

TRBJ2-7,TRBV5-6,CASSWRGEQYF
TRBJ2-2,TRBV10-3,CAISESLTGRNTGELFF
TRBJ2-3,TRBV5-1,CASSYGEYTDTQYF
TRBJ1-2,TRBV21-1,CASSKGSDRDYGYTF
TRBJ1-2,TRBV10-3,CAISESLRGRGYTF
TRBJ1-6,TRBV28,CASSTPGYNAPLHF
TRBJ1-1,TRBV6-5,CASSQGQGTEAFF
TRBJ1-2,TRBV4-1,CASSPIGTDYGYTF
TRBJ2-3,TRBV4-2,CASSQDLPDTQYF
TRBJ1-2,TRBV6-5,CASRHRQGANYGYTF
TRBJ1-3,TRBV12-3/TRBV12-4,CASSPGTNTIYF
TRBJ1-1,TRBV12-3/TRBV12-4,CASSPPGQGVAFF
TRBJ2-6,TRBV5-1,CASSLGTGEAGANVLTF
TRBJ2-3,TRBV2,CASRTDSGSTDTQYF
TRBJ2-2,TRBV7-3,CASSFTSGGPSGELFF
TRBJ2-3,TRBV19,CASSWTGDTQYF
TRBJ2-5,TRBV18,CASSPYEYETQYF
TRBJ1-5,TRBV7-8,CASSSDREGNQPQHF
TRBJ1-2,TRBV3-1/TRBV3-2,CASSQETGSYGYTF
TRBJ1-4,TRBV18,CASAPGQGDEKLFF
TRBJ1-2,TRBV5-3,CARSLEGIHDGYTF
TRBJ2-7,TRBV12-5,CASGLGGAYEQYF
TRBJ2-1,TRBV6-4,CASSTSGGPYEQFF
TRBJ2-3,TRBV7-2,CASSVGGRDTQYF
TRBJ1-2,TRBV28,CASSLIYRVHGYTF
TRBJ2-5,TRBV11-3,CASSLGLGVQETQYF
TRBJ1-5,TRBV19,CASSMKPNADNQPQHF
TRBJ2-5,TRBV28,CASGLVGETQYF
TRBJ1-6,TRBV27,CASSRSDRGNSPLHF
TRBJ1-1,TRBV6-1,CASSEQGIGTEAFF
TRBJ1-5,TRBV7-9,CASSGGLLQPQHF
TRBJ2-7,TRBV6-1,CASSEAGTRSYEQYF
TRBJ1-2,TRBV6-5,CASSYVLGPGGVLNF
TRBJ2-6,TRBV5-5,CASLNRERAGANVLTF
TRBJ2-1,TRBV7-2,CASSLSSGQPVDEQFF
TRBJ1-5,TRBV18,CASSTLGQDSNQPQHF
TRBJ1-1,TRBV7-2,CASSYRGAGINF
TRBJ1-1,TRBV5-1,CASSLVGPHTSEAFF
TRBJ2-7,TRBV7-8,CASSLAREQYF
TRBJ1-2,TRBV12-5,CASGSVFQGYTF
TRBJ2-3,TRBV5-1,CASSSLAGGTDTQYF